A single sample is the source of the 17 T cell receptor beta chains below, sequenced in a study of tumor-infiltrating lymphocytes in primary liver carcinoma. Starting material of around 490 ng total RNA yielded TCR beta cDNA via a constant-region primer. For TCR beta, libraries were produced by three nested multiplex PCR rounds using slightly modified ARM-PCR. TRBV1-TRBV30 forward primers paired with a C-beta reverse primer were used in the first two PCR rounds, which ran approximately 10 cycles each. TCRdb passed the multiplex PCR reads through MiXCR, listing each CDR3 protein once. The sample yields about 310,000 distinct CDR3 sequences, 55% to 65% seen once. The source of the blood RNA was unsorted whole blood, and germline DNA was extracted as well. Source material: peripheral blood. These receptors were collected from a man in his forties or fifties with primary liver carcinoma and hepatitis B virus infection.

This clonotype was counted between two and nine times. This rearrangement joins TRBV5-6 to TRBJ1-2; perhaps TRBD1 as D (5 bases). Per germline, CDR1 SGHDT and CDR2 YYEEEE. The CDR3 is 15 residues long. V was clipped by 4 bases and J by 3 bases, with 16 bases between them. CDR3 residues: CASSLGRRGDYGYTF. In DNA, the CDR3 is TGTGCCAGCAGCCTAGGACGGCGGGGGGACTATGGCTACACCTTC.

This clonotype has at least ten counts. The V call is TRBV6-1, the J call TRBJ1-5; 7 bases fit TRBD1. This CDR3 has 16 amino acids. CDR1 and CDR2 (germline): MNHNS, SASEGT. The ends lost 1 base at V and 1 base at J; junction bases unmatched: 4. The CDR3 here is CASSEGGGESNQPQHF. CDR3 nucleotide sequence: TGTGCCAGCAGTGAAGGAGGGGGCGAGAGCAATCAGCCCCAGCATTTT.

Concerning this clonotype: A read error may be the cause here, since a much bigger clone is one base away. The chain uses TRBV28 and TRBJ2-4, with 10 bases fitting TRBD2. The CDR3 consists of 13 residues. From germline, CDR1 is MDHEN and CDR2 SYDVKM. In nucleotides, the CDR3 is TGTGCCAGCCGACTAGCGGGCAAAAACATTCAGCACTTC. Residues: CASRLAGKNIQHF.

This clonotype was detected a few times. The chain has TRBV6-1 and TRBJ2-7; 9 bases match TRBD1. This CDR3 region has 14 residues. V was pared by 8 bases and J by 3 bases, with 8 bases of the junction left unmatched. Germline V gene lookup returns CDR1 MNHNS and CDR2 SASEGT. The CDR3 here is CASVRDRVYYEQYF. CDR3 nucleotide sequence: TGTGCCAGCGTCAGGGACAGGGTGTACTACGAGCAGTACTTC.

This clonotype has ten or more counts. The gene calls are TRBV10-3 and TRBJ2-3; a weak D match, TRBD1 (5 bases). Germline lookup yields CDR1 ENHRY and CDR2 SYGVKD. The CDR3 runs to 16 residues. V lost 0 bases and J 6 bases, leaving 16 bases between the germline ends. CDR3 DNA: TGTGCCATCAGTGAGTCAGGGGCACCCCGGTTTGATACGCAGTATTTT. This sequence encodes CAISESGAPRFDTQYF.

As to this clonotype: Just one base apart from a much larger clone, this may be a read error. This chain connects TRBV29-1 to TRBJ2-1; D unclear. The CDR3 contains 15 residues. Trimming pared 4 bases from V and 0 bases from J, leaving 13 bases between. Per germline, CDR1 SQVTM and CDR2 ANQGSEA. The CDR3: CSVAGGHSSYNEQFF. CDR3 coding DNA: TGCAGCGTTGCCGGCGGTCATAGCTCCTACAATGAGCAGTTCTTC.

This clonotype was observed at least ten times. The chain couples TRBV10-3 to TRBJ2-5; 9 bases map to TRBD1. This CDR3 region has 14 residues. Germline V gene data show CDR1 as ENHRY and CDR2 as SYGVKD. Trimming at V came to 7 bases and at J to 3 bases, leaving 6 bases not matched to a gene. In DNA, the CDR3 is TGTGCCATCAAAAAAGGGGACAGGGAAGAGACCCAGTACTTC. Its translation is CAIKKGDREETQYF.

This chain joins TRBV19 and TRBJ2-5; D may be TRBD1 (5 bases). Per germline, CDR1 LNHDA and CDR2 SQIVND (reference sequence). The CDR3 totals 15 residues. V dropped 10 bases and J dropped 0 bases, with 18 bases sitting between them. CDR3 region: CANNRGMGYQETQYF. CDR3 in DNA: TGTGCCAATAATAGGGGCATGGGGTACCAAGAGACCCAGTACTTC.

Details on this clonotype: A read error may explain this, as a much larger clone is one base away. This chain uses TRBV6-5 with TRBJ1-2, with TRBD1 as a possible D gene (5 bases). Germline-derived CDR1 and CDR2 are MNHEY and SVGAGI. This CDR3 is 14 amino acids long. CDR3 bases: TGTTCCAGCAGTTACGGGCGGGGGAACTATGGCTACACCTTC. As protein: CSSSYGRGNYGYTF.

V usage is TRBV20-1 and J usage is TRBJ2-5, with D unclear. Trimming cost V 3 bases and J 3 bases, with 11 bases left between them. The germline gives CDR1 DFQATT, CDR2 SNEGSKA (reference sequence). The CDR3 totals 13 residues. The chain's CDR3 is CSASHSLKETQYF. CDR3 sequence (DNA): TGCAGTGCTAGCCACAGTCTCAAAGAGACCCAGTACTTC.

In the case of this clonotype: This may come from a read error, since a much larger clone is one base off. The chain recombines TRBV6-1 with TRBJ2-1; tentatively, D is TRBD2 (6 bases). The CDR3 has 15 residues. CDR1 is MNHNS and CDR2 is SASEGT in the germline V gene. CDR3 loop: CTSSSPGSSYNEQFF. CDR3 DNA sequence: TGTACCAGCTCATCCCCCGGGAGCTCCTACAATGAGCAGTTCTTC.

This clonotype was counted many times. This CDR3 reads CSTRQGAWDGELFF. The CDR3 DNA is TGCAGCACGCGACAGGGGGCTTGGGACGGGGAGCTGTTTTTT. The chain is built from TRBV29-1 and TRBJ2-2, with 10 bases lining up with TRBD1. This CDR3 is 14 amino acids long. Looked up from germline, CDR1 is SQVTM and CDR2 is ANQGSEA. J gave up 7 bases and V 8 bases, and 10 bases lay outside the gene matches.

Turning to this clonotype: This may stem from a read error, because a much larger clone lies one nucleotide away. The rearrangement joins TRBV6-1 to TRBJ2-7; a weak D match, TRBD1 (5 bases). Germline values: CDR1 MNHNS, CDR2 SASEGT. The CDR3 loop spans 15 amino acids. The CDR3 bases are TGTGCCAGCAGTGAAGTAACAGGTCTCTCCCACGAGCAGTACTTC. Translating gives CASSEVTGLSHEQYF.

A note on this clonotype: A much larger clone sits a single nucleotide away, making a read error possible. This chain connects TRBV5-6 to TRBJ2-1; tentative D call: TRBD1 (6 bases). With 6 bases removed from V and 5 bases from J, the gap between germline ends came to 18 bases. This CDR3 has 15 amino acids. From germline, CDR1 is SGHDT and CDR2 YYEEEE. For the CDR3, the DNA is TGTGCCAGCACCCAGATTTTAGACAGGCACAATGAGCAGTTCTTC. This gives the protein CASTQILDRHNEQFF.

A word on this clonotype: This sequence may be a read error, since a much larger clone differs from it by one base. The chain combines TRBV29-1 with TRBJ2-2; D is possibly TRBD1 or TRBD2 (5 bases each). The CDR3 spans 14 residues. The germline gives CDR1 SQVTM, CDR2 ANQGSEA. Trimming removed 4 bases from V and 3 bases from J, with 12 bases in between. DNA of the CDR3: TGCAGCGTTGGTTGTAGGGGAGACACCGGGGAGCTGTTTTTT. Translated: CSVGCRGDTGELFF.

The sample holds one count of this clonotype. A read error may explain this, as a much larger clone is one base away. The V and J genes are TRBV6-6 and TRBJ1-5; the D gene is possibly TRBD1 (6 bases). CDR3 length equals 12 residues. Per germline, CDR1 MNHNY and CDR2 SVGAGI (reference sequence). Here the CDR3 DNA reads TGTACCAGCAGGGGATACAATCAGCCCCAGCATTTT. This gives the protein CTSRGYNQPQHF.

This chain uses TRBV5-4 with TRBJ2-1; 13 positions match TRBD2. The germline gives CDR1 SGHNT, CDR2 YYREEE (reference sequence). V trimming: 4 bases; J trimming: 12 bases; junction bases outside the gene matches: 10. CDR3 size: 15 residues. CDR3 residues: CASSLGLAGSTGQFF. DNA for the CDR3: TGTGCCAGCAGCCTGGGACTAGCGGGAAGCACTGGGCAGTTCTTC.